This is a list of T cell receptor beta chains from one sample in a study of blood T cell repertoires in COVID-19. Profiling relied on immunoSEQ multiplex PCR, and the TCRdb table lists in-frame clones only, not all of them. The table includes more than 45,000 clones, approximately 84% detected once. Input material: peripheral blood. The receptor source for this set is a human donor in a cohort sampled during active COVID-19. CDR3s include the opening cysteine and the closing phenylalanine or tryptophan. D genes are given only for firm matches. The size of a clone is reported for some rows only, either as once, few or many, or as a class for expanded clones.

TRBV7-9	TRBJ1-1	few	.	TGTGCCAGCAGGAAACAGGGAGGGACCACTGAAGCTTTCTTT	CASRKQGGTTEAFF
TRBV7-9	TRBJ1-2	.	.	TGTGCCAGCAGCTTAGAAACAGCTAACTATGGCTACACCTTC	CASSLETANYGYTF
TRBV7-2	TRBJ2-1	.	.	TGTGCCAGCAGCTTTTACTCGCGCGGGGATGAGCAGTTCTTC	CASSFYSRGDEQFF
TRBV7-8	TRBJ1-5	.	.	TGTGCCAGCAGCTTAGCGCAGGGTAACCAGCCCCAGCATTTT	CASSLAQGNQPQHF
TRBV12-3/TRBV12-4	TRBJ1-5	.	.	TGTGCCAGCAGTTTAACTACGAATCAGCCCCAGCATTTT	CASSLTTNQPQHF
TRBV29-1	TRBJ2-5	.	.	TGCAGCGTCGACACGGGCGGGGAGACCCAGTACTTC	CSVDTGGETQYF
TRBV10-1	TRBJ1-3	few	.	TGCGCCAGCCTCAGGGGTACTGGAAACACCATATATTTT	CASLRGTGNTIYF
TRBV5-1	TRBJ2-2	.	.	TGCGCCAGCAGCTTCCCAGGGGACCGTTGGGACACCGGGGAGCTGTTTTTT	CASSFPGDRWDTGELFF
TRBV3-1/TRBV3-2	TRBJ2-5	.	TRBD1	TGTGCCAGCAGCCAAGATAGGATCGCAGGGGGCGAGGAAGAGACCCAGTACTTC	CASSQDRIAGGEEETQYF
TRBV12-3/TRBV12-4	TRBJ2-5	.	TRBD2	TGTGCCAGCAGTCCGGGGAGGGTTGAGACCCAGTACTTC	CASSPGRVETQYF
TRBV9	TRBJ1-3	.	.	TGTGCCAGCAGCGTAGAGGATAGAGGGATCTCAGGAAACACCATATATTTT	CASSVEDRGISGNTIYF
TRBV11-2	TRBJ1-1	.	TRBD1	TGTGCCAGCAGCTTAGGACCGACAGGGCACACTGAAGCTTTCTTT	CASSLGPTGHTEAFF
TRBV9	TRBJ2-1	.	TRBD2	TGTGCCAGCAGCGTAATGGCGGGGGTGGGGTACAATGAGCAGTTCTTC	CASSVMAGVGYNEQFF
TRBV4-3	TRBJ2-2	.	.	TGCGCCAGCAGCCAAGATACAGGAACGAACACCGGGGAGCTGTTTTTT	CASSQDTGTNTGELFF
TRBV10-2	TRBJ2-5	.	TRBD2	TGCGCCAGCAGTGGGGCTAGCGGGAAAGAGACCCAGTACTTC	CASSGASGKETQYF
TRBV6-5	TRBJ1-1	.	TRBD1	TGTGCCAGCAGTTCCCCGGGACAGGTGAACACTGAAGCTTTCTTT	CASSSPGQVNTEAFF
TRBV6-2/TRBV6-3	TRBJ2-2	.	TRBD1	TGTGCCAGCAGTTACCATCGGACAGGGGGCGCAAACACCGGGGAGCTGTTTTTT	CASSYHRTGGANTGELFF
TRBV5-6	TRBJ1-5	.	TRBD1	TGTGCCAGCAGTATACAGGGGGTGCAGCAGCCCCAGCATTTT	CASSIQGVQQPQHF
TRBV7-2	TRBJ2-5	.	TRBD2	TGTGCCAGCAGCCGGACTAGTAGTTCTCAAGAGACCCAGTACTTC	CASSRTSSSQETQYF
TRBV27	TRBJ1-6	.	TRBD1	TGTGCCAGCGGCGGGGGACAGGGTAATCGTAATTCACCCCTCCACTTT	CASGGGQGNRNSPLHF
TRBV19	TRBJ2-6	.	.	TGTGCCAGTAGGCGACAGGAGGTCTTCTCTGGGGCCAACGTCCTGACTTTC	CASRRQEVFSGANVLTF
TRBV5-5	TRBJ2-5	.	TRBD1	TGTGCCAGCAGCTACCGGGACAGGGAACAAGAGACCCAGTACTTC	CASSYRDREQETQYF
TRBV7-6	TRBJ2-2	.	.	TGTGCCAGCAGCCCCGGGACAACGAACACCGGGGAGCTGTTTTTT	CASSPGTTNTGELFF
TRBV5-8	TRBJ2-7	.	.	TGTGCCAGCAGCCCGGGGGTTTGGGGAAAAGGGCCCGAGCAGTACTTC	CASSPGVWGKGPEQYF
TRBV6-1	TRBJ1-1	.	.	TGTGCCAGCAGTGAGACTAGGGCGAGCACTGAAGCTTTCTTT	CASSETRASTEAFF
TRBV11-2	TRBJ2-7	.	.	TGTGCCAGCAGCCACAACAGGGCAGGCGACGAGCAGTACTTC	CASSHNRAGDEQYF
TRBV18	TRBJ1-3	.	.	TGTGCCAGCTCACCACCTGGAGGGGTTGGAAACACCATATATTTT	CASSPPGGVGNTIYF
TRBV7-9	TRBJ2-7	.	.	TGTGCCAGCAGCTCCAGGCTTTCGGAGCAGTACTTC	CASSSRLSEQYF
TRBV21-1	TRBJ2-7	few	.	TGTGCCAGCAGCAAAGCGATTCGGAGCGAGAAGTACGAGCAGTACTTC	CASSKAIRSEKYEQYF
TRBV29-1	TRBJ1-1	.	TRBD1	TGCAGCGTTGATCAGGGGGGCTTACACACTGAAGCTTTCTTT	CSVDQGGLHTEAFF
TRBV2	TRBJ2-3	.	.	TGTGCCAGGGAGGACGTGGAGTTCGATACGCAGTATTTT	CAREDVEFDTQYF
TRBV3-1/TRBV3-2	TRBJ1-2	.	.	TGTGCCAGCAGCCAAGAAAGGAATGGGAGAGCTAACTATGGCTACACCTTC	CASSQERNGRANYGYTF
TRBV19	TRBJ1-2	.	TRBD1	TGTGCCAGTAGTATAGCGGACAGGGCGAAGGGCTACACCTTC	CASSIADRAKGYTF
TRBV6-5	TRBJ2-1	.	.	TGTGCCAGCAGTTACAGCGACAATGAGCAGTTCTTC	CASSYSDNEQFF
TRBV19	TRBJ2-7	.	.	TGTGCCAGTAGCCCAAGGGGCACATCCTACGAGCAGTACTTC	CASSPRGTSYEQYF
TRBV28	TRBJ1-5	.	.	TGTGCCAGCAGCCAGGACAGACCAGTTAATCAGCCCCAGCATTTT	CASSQDRPVNQPQHF
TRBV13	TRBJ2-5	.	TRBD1	TGTGCCAGCAGCCCCCCTTCCGGGACAGCCCGCGACGAGACCCAGTACTTC	CASSPPSGTARDETQYF
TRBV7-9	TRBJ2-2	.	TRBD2	TGTGCCAGCGGGGGACTAGCGGGGCCCTTGGGCGGGGAGCTGTTTTTT	CASGGLAGPLGGELFF
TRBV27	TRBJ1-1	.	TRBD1	TGTGCCAGCAGTGTACAGGGGCCGAACACTGAAGCTTTCTTT	CASSVQGPNTEAFF
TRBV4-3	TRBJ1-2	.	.	TGCGCCAGCAGGAACAGGGATGGCTATGGCTACACCTTC	CASRNRDGYGYTF
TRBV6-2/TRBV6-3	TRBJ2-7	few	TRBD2	TGTGCCAGCAGTTACAGGATAGCGGGGGGTTCCGAGCAGTACTTC	CASSYRIAGGSEQYF
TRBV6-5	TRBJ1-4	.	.	TGTGCCAGCAGCCGCCAAGGAGGGTTGGCTGAAAAACTGTTTTTT	CASSRQGGLAEKLFF
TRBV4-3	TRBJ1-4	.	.	TGCGCCAGCAGCCGAGAGGAAACCGGGGGGGTTAATGAAAAACTGTTTTTT	CASSREETGGVNEKLFF
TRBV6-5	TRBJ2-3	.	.	TGTGCCAGCAGTTACTCCTTCACAGATACGCAGTATTTT	CASSYSFTDTQYF
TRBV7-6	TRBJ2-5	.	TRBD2	TGTGCCAGCAGCTTAGTATCTCGGGCTAGCGGGTACCAAGAGACCCAGTACTTC	CASSLVSRASGYQETQYF
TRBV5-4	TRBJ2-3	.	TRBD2	TGTGCCAGCAGCACGGGACTAGCGGGGGGGCATGATACGCAGTATTTT	CASSTGLAGGHDTQYF
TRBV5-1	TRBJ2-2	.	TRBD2	TGCGCCAGCAGACCTCGGACTAGCGGGAGGGCCGGGATCACCGGGGAGCTGTTTTTT	CASRPRTSGRAGITGELFF
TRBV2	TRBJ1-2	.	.	TGTGCCAGCAGTGAAAGACAATTCAGCGGCTACACCTTC	CASSERQFSGYTF
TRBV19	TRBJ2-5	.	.	TGTGCCAGTAGTATGACACCCTCGAAACAAGAGACCCAGTACTTC	CASSMTPSKQETQYF
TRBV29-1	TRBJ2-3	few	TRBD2	TGCAGCGTTAGCCAGGGAGGGACAGATACGCAGTATTTT	CSVSQGGTDTQYF
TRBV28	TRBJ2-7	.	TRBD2	TGTGCCAGCAGTTTTAGCGGGGGAATCTACGAGCAGTACTTC	CASSFSGGIYEQYF
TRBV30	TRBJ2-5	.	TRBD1	TGTGCCTGGATGAGGACAGGGGAGAAGGCCCAGTACTTC	CAWMRTGEKAQYF
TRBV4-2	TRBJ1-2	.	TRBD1	TGTGCCAGCAGCCTCAACCCGGGACAGGGGGCGGGGGGCTACACCTTC	CASSLNPGQGAGGYTF
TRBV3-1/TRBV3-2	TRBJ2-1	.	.	TGTGCCAGCAGCAGATCTAGCTTCAATGAGCAGTTCTTC	CASSRSSFNEQFF
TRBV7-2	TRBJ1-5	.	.	TGTGCCAGCAGGCGGGACGGGGGGCCCCAGCATTTT	CASRRDGGPQHF